These T cell receptor beta chains were read from a single sample in a study of T cells in Graves' hyperthyroidism and ophthalmopathy. TCRdb itself ran the multiplex PCR reads through MiXCR, one entry per CDR3 protein. Of a few hundred thousand distinct CDR3 sequences in the sample, more than 15% were seen once. Sequenced sample: blood. The receptors come from a woman between 18 and 30 years old with Graves' hyperthyroidism that later progressed to Graves' ophthalmopathy. CDR3s include the opening cysteine and the closing phenylalanine or tryptophan. Fields, in order: D gene, J gene, V gene, clone size, CDR3 protein, CDR3 DNA. The D gene is left open where the match is weak. Size tells how often a clone was seen (once, few, many) or the class of an expanded clone, and some rows leave it out.

D: NA
J: TRBJ2-7
V: TRBV27
size: many
CDR3: CASSSLLADAYEQYF
DNA: TGTGCCAGCAGTTCGTTACTAGCCGATGCGTACGAGCAGTACTTC

D: TRBD2
J: TRBJ2-1
V: TRBV7-9
size: NA
CDR3: CASTNYPLAGDHNEQFF
DNA: TGTGCCAGCACCAACTATCCCCTAGCGGGAGATCACAATGAGCAGTTCTTC

D: NA
J: TRBJ2-6
V: TRBV7-2
size: many
CDR3: CASSLGGSGANVLTF
DNA: TGTGCCAGCAGCTTGGGGGGCTCTGGGGCCAACGTCCTGACTTTC

D: NA
J: TRBJ2-2
V: TRBV15
size: NA
CDR3: CATSRDLGTANTGELFF
DNA: TGTGCCACCAGCAGAGACCTCGGAACCGCGAACACCGGGGAGCTGTTTTTT

D: TRBD2
J: TRBJ2-3
V: TRBV7-2
size: NA
CDR3: CASSLGWAGGPDTQYF
DNA: TGTGCCAGCAGCTTAGGATGGGCGGGAGGGCCAGATACGCAGTATTTT

D: TRBD1
J: TRBJ1-2
V: TRBV2
size: many
CDR3: CASRRDRGAYGYTF
DNA: TGTGCCAGCAGGAGGGACAGGGGGGCCTATGGCTACACCTTC

D: TRBD1
J: TRBJ1-1
V: TRBV28
size: NA
CDR3: CASSPPGQAPRATEAFF
DNA: TGTGCCAGCAGTCCTCCGGGACAGGCCCCTCGGGCGACTGAAGCTTTCTTT

D: TRBD1
J: TRBJ1-6
V: TRBV2
size: many
CDR3: CASGDRGPSPLHF
DNA: TGTGCCAGTGGGGACAGGGGGCCTTCACCCCTCCACTTT

D: TRBD1
J: TRBJ1-5
V: TRBV6-6
size: many
CDR3: CASSYSAGGQPQHF
DNA: TGTGCCAGCAGTTACTCGGCAGGGGGACAGCCCCAGCATTTT

D: TRBD2
J: TRBJ2-3
V: TRBV28
size: many
CDR3: CASSQLATADTQYF
DNA: TGTGCCAGCAGTCAACTAGCGACCGCAGATACGCAGTATTTT

D: TRBD1
J: TRBJ1-1
V: TRBV3-1
size: NA
CDR3: CASSQETGTGRGSEAFF
DNA: TGTGCCAGCAGCCAAGAAACCGGGACAGGGCGAGGTTCTGAAGCTTTCTTT

D: TRBD2
J: TRBJ2-6
V: TRBV5-1
size: many
CDR3: CASSLDGGLGANVLTF
DNA: TGCGCCAGCAGCTTGGACGGGGGGTTGGGGGCCAACGTCCTGACTTTC

D: NA
J: TRBJ1-1
V: TRBV5-1
size: many
CDR3: CASSLEIGVGNTEAFF
DNA: TGCGCCAGCAGCTTGGAAATAGGGGTCGGTAACACTGAAGCTTTCTTT

D: TRBD1
J: TRBJ2-2
V: TRBV7-2
size: many
CDR3: CASSSPKTGAGELFF
DNA: TGTGCCAGCAGCTCACCAAAGACAGGGGCCGGGGAGCTGTTTTTT

D: NA
J: TRBJ1-1
V: TRBV3-1
size: many
CDR3: CASSPPGVSMAFF
DNA: TGTGCCAGCAGCCCACCCGGGGTCAGTATGGCTTTCTTT

D: NA
J: TRBJ2-1
V: TRBV27
size: many
CDR3: CASSLLRTSSYNEQFF
DNA: TGTGCCAGCAGTTTGCTCCGCACTAGCTCCTACAATGAGCAGTTCTTC

D: TRBD1
J: TRBJ2-7
V: TRBV12-3/TRBV12-4
size: many
CDR3: CASRPGTVGEQYF
DNA: TGTGCCAGCAGGCCCGGGACAGTTGGCGAGCAGTACTTC

D: NA
J: TRBJ1-2
V: TRBV5-6
size: NA
CDR3: CASSRGRGFYGYTF
DNA: TGTGCCAGCAGCCGGGGACGGGGTTTCTATGGCTACACCTTC

D: NA
J: TRBJ2-1
V: TRBV19
size: few
CDR3: CASSMYSAWGYNEQFF
DNA: TGTGCCAGTAGTATGTATTCAGCGTGGGGCTACAATGAGCAGTTCTTC

D: TRBD2
J: TRBJ2-3
V: TRBV6-2/TRBV6-3
size: many
CDR3: CASSYSASGGDTQYF
DNA: TGTGCCAGCAGTTACTCGGCTAGCGGGGGGGATACGCAGTATTTT

D: NA
J: TRBJ2-5
V: TRBV6-1
size: many
CDR3: CATATETQYF
DNA: TGTGCCACCGCAACAGAGACCCAGTACTTC

D: TRBD2
J: TRBJ2-5
V: TRBV9
size: few
CDR3: CASSVRGRVGETQYF
DNA: TGTGCCAGCAGCGTTCGCGGGAGGGTAGGAGAGACCCAGTACTTC

D: TRBD2
J: TRBJ2-1
V: TRBV20-1
size: many
CDR3: CSARDIGGRTSYNEQFF
DNA: TGCAGTGCTAGAGATATCGGCGGGAGGACTTCCTACAATGAGCAGTTCTTC

D: TRBD2
J: TRBJ2-3
V: TRBV6-2/TRBV6-3
size: NA
CDR3: CASSRLGLATDTQYF
DNA: TGTGCCAGCAGCCGACTAGGACTAGCCACAGATACGCAGTATTTT

D: NA
J: TRBJ1-1
V: TRBV19
size: few
CDR3: CASSIRRGTEAFF
DNA: TGTGCCAGTAGTATAAGGAGGGGTACTGAAGCTTTCTTT

D: NA
J: TRBJ2-7
V: TRBV11-2
size: many
CDR3: CASSIAIGPFVYEQYF
DNA: TGTGCCAGCAGTATAGCGATTGGGCCTTTCGTCTACGAGCAGTACTTC

D: NA
J: TRBJ1-1
V: TRBV7-9
size: few
CDR3: CASSPQGSSNTEAFF
DNA: TGTGCCAGCAGCCCCCAAGGATCTTCAAACACTGAAGCTTTCTTT

D: TRBD1
J: TRBJ1-2
V: TRBV6-1
size: many
CDR3: CASSETRQGRYGYTF
DNA: TGTGCCAGCAGTGAAACGCGACAGGGGAGGTATGGCTACACCTTC

D: NA
J: TRBJ2-1
V: TRBV3-1
size: NA
CDR3: CASSQDAVSPIYNEQFF
DNA: TGTGCCAGCAGCCAAGATGCGGTATCCCCAATCTACAATGAGCAGTTCTTC

D: NA
J: TRBJ2-3
V: TRBV28
size: NA
CDR3: CASRTPAPSDPRTDTQYF
DNA: TGTGCCAGCAGGACCCCCGCCCCTAGCGATCCACGCACAGATACGCAGTATTTT

D: TRBD2
J: TRBJ2-3
V: TRBV4-1
size: few
CDR3: CASSHPSGPSTDTQYF
DNA: TGCGCCAGCAGCCACCCTAGCGGGCCAAGCACAGATACGCAGTATTTT

D: TRBD2
J: TRBJ2-1
V: TRBV4-1
size: few
CDR3: CASSQVPGLAGVDEQFF
DNA: TGCGCCAGCAGCCAAGTCCCGGGACTAGCGGGAGTAGATGAGCAGTTCTTC

D: NA
J: TRBJ1-1
V: TRBV28
size: many
CDR3: CASKTRGNTEAFF
DNA: TGTGCCAGCAAAACCAGAGGGAACACTGAAGCTTTCTTT

D: NA
J: TRBJ1-5
V: TRBV10-3
size: few
CDR3: CAIKDGNQPQHF
DNA: TGTGCCATCAAGGACGGCAATCAGCCCCAGCATTTT

D: NA
J: TRBJ2-7
V: TRBV27
size: NA
CDR3: CASSPPPGPPLYEQYF
DNA: TGTGCCAGCAGTCCTCCACCGGGACCTCCACTCTACGAGCAGTACTTC

D: TRBD2
J: TRBJ2-2
V: TRBV7-2
size: many
CDR3: CASSELLAERDTGELFF
DNA: TGTGCCAGCAGCGAGCTCCTAGCGGAGCGGGACACCGGGGAGCTGTTTTTT

D: TRBD1
J: TRBJ1-5
V: TRBV27
size: NA
CDR3: CASSLGDRYQPQHF
DNA: TGTGCCAGCAGTTTAGGGGACAGATATCAGCCCCAGCATTTT

D: NA
J: TRBJ2-1
V: TRBV13
size: few
CDR3: CASSPGPREGNEQFF
DNA: TGTGCCAGCAGCCCTGGACCCCGCGAGGGCAATGAGCAGTTCTTC

D: NA
J: TRBJ2-7
V: TRBV10-3
size: many
CDR3: CAISDRVWFPYEQYF
DNA: TGTGCCATCAGTGACAGGGTTTGGTTTCCCTACGAGCAGTACTTC

D: NA
J: TRBJ2-5
V: TRBV30
size: many
CDR3: CAWSVRGSDQETQYF
DNA: TGTGCCTGGAGTGTACGGGGAAGCGACCAAGAGACCCAGTACTTC

D: TRBD1
J: TRBJ2-1
V: TRBV10-3
size: few
CDR3: CAISEGGTGGYNEQFF
DNA: TGTGCCATCAGTGAGGGGGGGACAGGGGGTTACAATGAGCAGTTCTTC

D: TRBD2
J: TRBJ2-7
V: TRBV5-1
size: NA
CDR3: CASSEELAGSYEQYF
DNA: TGCGCCAGCAGCGAGGAACTAGCGGGATCCTACGAGCAGTACTTC

D: TRBD2
J: TRBJ2-3
V: TRBV7-3
size: many
CDR3: CASSLTGTSGSGADTQYF
DNA: TGTGCCAGCAGCTTAACGGGGACTAGCGGGAGTGGTGCAGATACGCAGTATTTT

D: NA
J: TRBJ2-3
V: TRBV4-1
size: NA
CDR3: CASSQSGGRTDTQYF
DNA: TGCGCCAGCAGCCAATCGGGGGGCAGGACCGATACGCAGTATTTT

D: NA
J: TRBJ2-3
V: TRBV27
size: NA
CDR3: CASSLWSRGTDTQYF
DNA: TGTGCCAGCAGTTTATGGAGTAGGGGGACGGATACGCAGTATTTT

D: NA
J: TRBJ2-7
V: TRBV28
size: many
CDR3: CASSPPTPSYEQYF
DNA: TGTGCCAGCAGTCCACCGACTCCCTCCTACGAGCAGTACTTC

D: NA
J: TRBJ1-2
V: TRBV20-1
size: many
CDR3: CSASRGGYTF
DNA: TGCAGTGCTAGTAGGGGAGGCTACACCTTC

D: TRBD2
J: TRBJ2-1
V: TRBV20-1
size: NA
CDR3: CSASFLKRGVTRTYNEQFF
DNA: TGCAGTGCTAGCTTTCTCAAGCGGGGGGTCACCCGAACGTACAATGAGCAGTTCTTC

D: TRBD2
J: TRBJ2-7
V: TRBV7-2
size: many
CDR3: CASSLGGLAPYEQYF
DNA: TGTGCCAGCAGCTTAGGGGGACTAGCGCCTTACGAGCAGTACTTC

D: TRBD2
J: TRBJ2-2
V: TRBV12-3/TRBV12-4
size: many
CDR3: CASILFRGSHAGELFF
DNA: TGTGCCAGCATCCTCTTTCGCGGGAGTCACGCCGGGGAGCTGTTTTTT

D: TRBD1
J: TRBJ2-7
V: TRBV6-1
size: many
CDR3: CASSGRDRDFYEQYF
DNA: TGTGCCAGCAGTGGCCGGGACAGGGATTTCTACGAGCAGTACTTC

D: TRBD2
J: TRBJ2-1
V: TRBV27
size: many
CDR3: CASSLSASGYNEQFF
DNA: TGTGCCAGCAGTTTATCAGCTAGCGGGTACAATGAGCAGTTCTTC

D: TRBD1
J: TRBJ2-5
V: TRBV5-4
size: few
CDR3: CASSVGDRGWETQYF
DNA: TGTGCCAGCAGCGTTGGCGACAGGGGATGGGAGACCCAGTACTTC

D: TRBD1
J: TRBJ2-2
V: TRBV6-5
size: many
CDR3: CASSYLIQGAGELFF
DNA: TGTGCCAGCAGTTACTTAATACAGGGGGCCGGGGAGCTGTTTTTT

D: NA
J: TRBJ2-7
V: TRBV20-1
size: many
CDR3: CSAEARLSYEQYF
DNA: TGCAGTGCCGAGGCCCGACTGTCCTACGAGCAGTACTTC

D: NA
J: TRBJ1-6
V: TRBV11-2
size: many
CDR3: CASTGTWRSSYNSPLHF
DNA: TGTGCCAGCACCGGAACCTGGAGGAGCTCCTATAATTCACCCCTCCACTTT

D: TRBD2
J: TRBJ2-5
V: TRBV6-1
size: few
CDR3: CASRLAEQETQYF
DNA: TGTGCCAGCAGGCTAGCGGAACAAGAGACCCAGTACTTC

D: TRBD1
J: TRBJ1-4
V: TRBV5-1
size: few
CDR3: CASSFDRVVVGEKLFF
DNA: TGCGCCAGCAGTTTTGACAGGGTAGTGGTCGGTGAAAAACTGTTTTTT

D: NA
J: TRBJ2-7
V: TRBV5-6
size: many
CDR3: CASSLGEGAYEQYF
DNA: TGTGCCAGCAGCTTGGGCGAGGGAGCCTACGAGCAGTACTTC